The clone carrying this T cell receptor (beta chain) was seen a handful of times. No antigen is known for it. The source of the sample is a study of post-analysis software for immune sequencing data. Study summary: Recorded disease courses covered relapsing-remitting, secondary progressive and progressive-relapsing multiple sclerosis. Some patients had no subtype annotation. Points from the study as a whole: In multiple sclerosis, normalized Chao1 diversity was significantly below that of controls. F measure clustering grouped samples strongly by preparation batch. Patients carried four or five TRBV segments more frequently than controls did, and TRBV5-6, TRBV5-1 and TRBV20-1 were among them.

The V gene's germline CDR1 is MDHEN and CDR2 SYDVKM. This CDR3 comprises 13 residues. Trimming stripped 10 bases from V and 0 bases from J, with 13 bases between. Built from TCR beta cDNA, the libraries had unique molecular identifiers in them. Roughly 450,000 cDNA molecules were recovered from an input of about 0.95 to 11 million T cells. TCRdb reanalysed the PCR reads using MiXCR and keeps one entry per CDR3 protein. The repertoire holds fewer than 900,000 distinct CDR3 sequences, under 60% seen once, with 4.9% in the top ten. The material sequenced was blood. The receptor's source is a girl between 10 and 17 years old with multiple sclerosis. The V gene is TRBV28, the J gene TRBJ2-7, with D perhaps TRBD1 or TRBD2 (5 bases each). The CDR3 loop is CAISGTGSYEQYF. The CDR3 bases are TGTGCCATCTCCGGGACCGGCTCCTACGAGCAGTACTTC.